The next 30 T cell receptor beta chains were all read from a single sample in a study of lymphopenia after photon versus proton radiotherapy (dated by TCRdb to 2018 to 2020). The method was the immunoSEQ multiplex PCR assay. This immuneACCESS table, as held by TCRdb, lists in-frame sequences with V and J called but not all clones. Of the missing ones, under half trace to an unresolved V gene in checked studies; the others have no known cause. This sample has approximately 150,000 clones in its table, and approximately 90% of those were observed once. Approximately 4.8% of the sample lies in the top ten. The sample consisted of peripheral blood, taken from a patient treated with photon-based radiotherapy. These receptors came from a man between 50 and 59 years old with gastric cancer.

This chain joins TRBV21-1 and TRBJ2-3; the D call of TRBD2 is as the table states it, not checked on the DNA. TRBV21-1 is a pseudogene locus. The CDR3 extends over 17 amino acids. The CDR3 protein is CASDRISGGSRADTQYF. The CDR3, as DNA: TGTGCCAGCGATCGAATCTCGGGCGGGAGTAGGGCAGATACGCAGTATTTT.

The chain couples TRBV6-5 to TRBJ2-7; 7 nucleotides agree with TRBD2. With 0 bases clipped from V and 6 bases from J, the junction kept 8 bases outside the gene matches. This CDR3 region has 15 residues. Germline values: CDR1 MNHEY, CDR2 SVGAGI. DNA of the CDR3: TGTGCCAGCAGTTACTCGACCGGGACTAAGGGCGAGCAGTACTTC. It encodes CASSYSTGTKGEQYF.

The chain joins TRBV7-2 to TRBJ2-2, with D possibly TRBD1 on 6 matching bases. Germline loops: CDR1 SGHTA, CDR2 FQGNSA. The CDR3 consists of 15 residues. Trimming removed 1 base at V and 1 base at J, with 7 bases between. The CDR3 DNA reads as TGTGCCAGCAGCTTAGTGACAGGGAACACCGGGGAGCTGTTTTTT. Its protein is CASSLVTGNTGELFF.

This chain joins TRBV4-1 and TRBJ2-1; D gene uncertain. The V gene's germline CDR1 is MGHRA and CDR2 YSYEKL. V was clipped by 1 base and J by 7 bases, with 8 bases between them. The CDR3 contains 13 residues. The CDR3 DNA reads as TGCGCCAGCAGCCAAGTCGTGAGGAATGAGCAGTTCTTC. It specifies CASSQVVRNEQFF.

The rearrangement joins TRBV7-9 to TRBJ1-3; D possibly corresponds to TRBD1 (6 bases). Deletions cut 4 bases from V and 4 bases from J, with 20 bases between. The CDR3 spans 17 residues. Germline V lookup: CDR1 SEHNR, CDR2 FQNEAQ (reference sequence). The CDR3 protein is CASSYTIKQGTGNTIYF. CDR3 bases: TGTGCCAGCAGCTACACAATTAAACAGGGTACCGGAAACACCATATATTTT.

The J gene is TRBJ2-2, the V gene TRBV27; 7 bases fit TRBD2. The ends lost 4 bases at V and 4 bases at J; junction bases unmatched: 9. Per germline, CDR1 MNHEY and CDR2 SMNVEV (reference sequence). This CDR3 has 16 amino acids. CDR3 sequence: CASSSLGGSGTGELFF. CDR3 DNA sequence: TGTGCCAGCAGTTCCCTCGGCGGGAGTGGCACCGGGGAGCTGTTTTTT.

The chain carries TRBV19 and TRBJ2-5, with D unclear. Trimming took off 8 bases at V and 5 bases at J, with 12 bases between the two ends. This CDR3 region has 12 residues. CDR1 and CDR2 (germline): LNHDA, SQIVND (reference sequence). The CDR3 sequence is CASGRTRETQYF. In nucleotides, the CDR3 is TGTGCCAGTGGCAGGACCCGGGAGACCCAGTACTTC.

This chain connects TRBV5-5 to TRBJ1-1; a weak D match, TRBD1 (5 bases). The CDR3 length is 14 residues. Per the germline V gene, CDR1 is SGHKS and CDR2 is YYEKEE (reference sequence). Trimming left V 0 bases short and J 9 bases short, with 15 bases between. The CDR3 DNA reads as TGTGCCAGCAGCTTGGACGCATGGGGGACTAAAGCTTTCTTT. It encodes CASSLDAWGTKAFF.

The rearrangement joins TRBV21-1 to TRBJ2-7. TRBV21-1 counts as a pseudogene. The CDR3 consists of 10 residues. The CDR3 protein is CASSLGSEYF. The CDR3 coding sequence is TGTGCCAGCAGTTTGGGCAGCGAGTACTTC.

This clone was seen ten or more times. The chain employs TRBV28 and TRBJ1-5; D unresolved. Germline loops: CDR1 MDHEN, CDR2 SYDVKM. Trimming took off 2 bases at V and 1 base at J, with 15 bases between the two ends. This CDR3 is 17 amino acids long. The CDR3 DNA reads TGTGCCAGCAGTTTACCTCCCCGGGTGCGCAGCAATCAGCCCCAGCATTTT. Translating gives CASSLPPRVRSNQPQHF.

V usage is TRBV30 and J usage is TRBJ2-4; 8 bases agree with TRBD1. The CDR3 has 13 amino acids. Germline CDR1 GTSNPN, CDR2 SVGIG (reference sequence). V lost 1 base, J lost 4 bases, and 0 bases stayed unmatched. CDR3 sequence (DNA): TGTGCCTGGAGTGGGACAGGGAAAAACATTCAGTACTTC. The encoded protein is CAWSGTGKNIQYF.

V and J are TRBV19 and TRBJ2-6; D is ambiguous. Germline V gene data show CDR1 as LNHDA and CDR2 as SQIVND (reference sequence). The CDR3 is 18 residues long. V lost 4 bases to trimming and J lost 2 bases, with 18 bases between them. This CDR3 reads CASSTTLLHTAGANVLTF. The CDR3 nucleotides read TGTGCCAGTAGTACAACCCTCCTCCATACGGCTGGGGCCAACGTCCTGACTTTC.

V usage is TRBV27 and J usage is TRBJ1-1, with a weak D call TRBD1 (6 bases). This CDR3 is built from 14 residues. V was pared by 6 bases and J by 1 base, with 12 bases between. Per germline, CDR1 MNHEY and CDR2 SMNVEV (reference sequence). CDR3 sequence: CASRATGRNTEAFF. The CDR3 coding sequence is TGTGCCAGCAGGGCAACAGGGCGGAACACTGAAGCTTTCTTT.

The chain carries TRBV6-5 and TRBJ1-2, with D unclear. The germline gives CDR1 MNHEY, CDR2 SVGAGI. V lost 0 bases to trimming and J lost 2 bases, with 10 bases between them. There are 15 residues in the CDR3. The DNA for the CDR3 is TGTGCCAGCAGTTACTCGGGCGTAGGGAACTATGGCTACACCTTC. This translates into CASSYSGVGNYGYTF.

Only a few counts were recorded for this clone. For the CDR3, the DNA is TGTGCCAGCAGTCGAAGTGGCGGAGAGACCCAGTACTTC. Residues: CASSRSGGETQYF. The V and J genes are TRBV2 and TRBJ2-5; D is undetermined. Germline assignment: CDR1 SNHLY and CDR2 FYNNEI. The CDR3 has 13 residues. V was clipped by 5 bases and J by 4 bases, with 11 bases between them.

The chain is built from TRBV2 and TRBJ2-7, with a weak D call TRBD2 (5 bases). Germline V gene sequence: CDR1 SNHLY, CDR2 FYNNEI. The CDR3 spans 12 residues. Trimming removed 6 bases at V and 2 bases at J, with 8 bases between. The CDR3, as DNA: TGTGCCAGCAGGGCCGGGGCCTACGAGCAGTACTTC. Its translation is CASRAGAYEQYF.

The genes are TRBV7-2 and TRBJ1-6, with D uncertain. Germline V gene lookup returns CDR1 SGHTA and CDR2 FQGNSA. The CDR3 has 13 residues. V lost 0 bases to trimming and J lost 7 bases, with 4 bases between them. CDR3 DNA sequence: TGTGCCAGCAGCTTAGCTTGGAATTCACCCCTCCACTTT. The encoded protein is CASSLAWNSPLHF.

CDR3 nucleotide sequence: TGTGCCAGCAGCTTAGCGGCAGAGGGGGGCTACACCTTC. It is translated as CASSLAAEGGYTF. The rearrangement uses TRBV11-2 and TRBJ1-2, with D maybe TRBD1 (5 bases). V dropped 1 base and J dropped 8 bases, with 11 bases sitting between them. Germline V CDR1 and CDR2: SGHAT, FQNNGV. The CDR3 has 13 residues. The entire variable domain, with the rest obtained from reference TRBV11-2 and TRBJ1-2, is as follows: EAGVAQSPRYKIIEKRQSVAFWCNPISGHATLYWYQQILGQGPKLLIQFQNNGVVDDSQLPKDRFSAERLKGVDSTLKIQPAKLEDSAVYLCASSLAAEGGYTFGSGTRLTVV.

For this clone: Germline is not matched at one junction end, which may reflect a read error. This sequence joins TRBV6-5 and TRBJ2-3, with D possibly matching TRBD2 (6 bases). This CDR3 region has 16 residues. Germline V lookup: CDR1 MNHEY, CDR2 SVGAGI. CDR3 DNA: TGTGCCAGCAGATACTATAGCGGACCTTTAGGGGATACGCAGTATTTT. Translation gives CASRYYSGPLGDTQYF.

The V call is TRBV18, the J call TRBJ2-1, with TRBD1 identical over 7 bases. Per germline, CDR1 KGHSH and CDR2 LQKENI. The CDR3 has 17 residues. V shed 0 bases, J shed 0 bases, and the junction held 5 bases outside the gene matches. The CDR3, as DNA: TGTGCCAGCTCACCACCGCAAACAGGGGCCTCCTACAATGAGCAGTTCTTC. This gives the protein CASSPPQTGASYNEQFF.

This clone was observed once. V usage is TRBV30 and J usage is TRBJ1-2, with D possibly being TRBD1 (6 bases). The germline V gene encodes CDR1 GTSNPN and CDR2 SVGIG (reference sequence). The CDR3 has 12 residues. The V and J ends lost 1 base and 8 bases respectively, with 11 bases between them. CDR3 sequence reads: CAWSAQGGGYTF. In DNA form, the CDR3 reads TGTGCCTGGAGTGCACAGGGTGGCGGCTACACCTTC.

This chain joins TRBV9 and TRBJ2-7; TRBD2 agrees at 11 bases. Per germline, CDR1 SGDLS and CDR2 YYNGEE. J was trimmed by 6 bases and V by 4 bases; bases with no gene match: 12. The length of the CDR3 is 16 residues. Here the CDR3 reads CASSHLLTSGSGEQYF. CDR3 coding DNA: TGTGCCAGCAGCCACCTACTCACTAGCGGGAGCGGCGAGCAGTACTTC.

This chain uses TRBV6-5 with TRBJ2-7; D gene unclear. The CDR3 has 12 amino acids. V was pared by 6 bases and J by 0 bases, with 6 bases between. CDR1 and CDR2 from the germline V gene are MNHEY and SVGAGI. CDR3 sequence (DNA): TGTGCCAGCAGGAGGAGCTCCTACGAGCAGTACTTC. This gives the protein CASRRSSYEQYF.

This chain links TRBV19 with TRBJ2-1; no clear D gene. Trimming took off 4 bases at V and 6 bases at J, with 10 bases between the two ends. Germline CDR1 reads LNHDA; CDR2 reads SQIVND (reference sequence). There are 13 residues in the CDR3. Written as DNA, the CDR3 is TGTGCCAGTAGTAGACCCCTCCGCAATGAGCAGTTCTTC. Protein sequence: CASSRPLRNEQFF.

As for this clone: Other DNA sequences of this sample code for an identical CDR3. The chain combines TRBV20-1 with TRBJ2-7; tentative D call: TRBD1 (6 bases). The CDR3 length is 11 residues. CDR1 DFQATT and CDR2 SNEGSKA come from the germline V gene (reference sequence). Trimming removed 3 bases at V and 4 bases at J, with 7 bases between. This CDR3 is CSASQGYEQYF. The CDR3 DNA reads TGCAGTGCTAGTCAGGGGTACGAGCAGTACTTC.

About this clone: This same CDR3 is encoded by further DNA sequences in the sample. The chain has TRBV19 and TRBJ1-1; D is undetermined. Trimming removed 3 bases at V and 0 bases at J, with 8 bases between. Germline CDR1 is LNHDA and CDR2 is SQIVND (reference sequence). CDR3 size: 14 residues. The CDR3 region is CASSIPGVNTEAFF. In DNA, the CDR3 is TGTGCCAGTAGTATCCCAGGCGTGAACACTGAAGCTTTCTTT.

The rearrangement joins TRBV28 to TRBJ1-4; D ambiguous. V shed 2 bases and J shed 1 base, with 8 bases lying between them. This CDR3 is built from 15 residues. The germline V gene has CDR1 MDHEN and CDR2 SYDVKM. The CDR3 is CASSLVAGTNEKLFF. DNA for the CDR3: TGTGCCAGCAGTTTAGTGGCAGGAACTAATGAAAAACTGTTTTTT.

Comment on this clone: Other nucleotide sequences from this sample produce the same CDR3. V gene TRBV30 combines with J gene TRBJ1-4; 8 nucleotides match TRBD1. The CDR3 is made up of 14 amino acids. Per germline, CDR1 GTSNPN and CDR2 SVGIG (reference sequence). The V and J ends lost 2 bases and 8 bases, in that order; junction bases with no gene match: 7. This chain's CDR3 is CAWSPGTGGEKLFF. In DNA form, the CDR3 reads TGTGCCTGGAGTCCCGGGACAGGTGGGGAAAAACTGTTTTTT.

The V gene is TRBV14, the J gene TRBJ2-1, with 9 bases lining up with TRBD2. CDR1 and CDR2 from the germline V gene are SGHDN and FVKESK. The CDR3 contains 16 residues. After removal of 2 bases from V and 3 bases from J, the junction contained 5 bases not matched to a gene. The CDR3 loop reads CASSQSGGTVYNEQFF. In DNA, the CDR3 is TGTGCCAGCAGCCAAAGCGGGGGGACAGTCTACAATGAGCAGTTCTTC.

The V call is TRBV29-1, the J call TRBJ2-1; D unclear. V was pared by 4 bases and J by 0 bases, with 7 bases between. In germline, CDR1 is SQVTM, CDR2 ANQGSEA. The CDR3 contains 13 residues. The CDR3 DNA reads TGCAGCGTTGGCGAAAGCTCCTACAATGAGCAGTTCTTC. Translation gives CSVGESSYNEQFF.